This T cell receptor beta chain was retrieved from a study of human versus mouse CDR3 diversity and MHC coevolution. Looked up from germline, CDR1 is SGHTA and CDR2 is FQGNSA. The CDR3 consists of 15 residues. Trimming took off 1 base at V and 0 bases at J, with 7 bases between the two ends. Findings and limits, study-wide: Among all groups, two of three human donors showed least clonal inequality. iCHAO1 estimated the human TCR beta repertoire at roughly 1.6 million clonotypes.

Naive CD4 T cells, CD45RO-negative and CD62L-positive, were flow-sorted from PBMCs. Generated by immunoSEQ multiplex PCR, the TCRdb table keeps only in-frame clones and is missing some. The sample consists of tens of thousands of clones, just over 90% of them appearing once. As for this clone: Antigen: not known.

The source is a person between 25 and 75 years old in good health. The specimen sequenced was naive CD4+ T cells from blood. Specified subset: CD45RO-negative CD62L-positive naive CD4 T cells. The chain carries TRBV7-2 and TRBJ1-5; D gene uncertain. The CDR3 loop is CASSLEAYSNQPQHF. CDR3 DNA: TGTGCCAGCAGCTTAGAAGCGTATAGCAATCAGCCCCAGCATTTT.